This is a list of T cell receptor beta chains from one sample in a study of blood T cell repertoires in COVID-19. Data came from immunoSEQ multiplex PCR; TCRdb stores just in-frame clones and leaves some out. The table has fewer than 45,000 clones, 80% to 90% seen once. Specimen: peripheral blood. The source of these receptors is a man at least 80 years old with active COVID-19. The CDR3 runs from the conserved cysteine through the conserved F or W. Each record gives: V gene, D gene, J gene, clone size, CDR3 protein, CDR3 DNA. A D gene is named only where the DNA matches it firmly. Expanded clones are given a class, and other clones once, few, many or no size at all.

TRBV6-5	TRBD1	TRBJ1-2	-	CASREGTGYNYGYTF	TGTGCCAGCAGGGAGGGGACAGGGTACAACTATGGCTACACCTTC
TRBV4-1	-	TRBJ2-1	-	CASSQDLEPEQFF	TGCGCCAGCAGCCAAGATCTAGAGCCTGAGCAGTTCTTC
TRBV9	-	TRBJ1-4	-	CASSVGGQGLRSPGF	TGTGCCAGCAGCGTAGGTGGGCAGGGGTTGCGTAGCCCCGGTTTT
TRBV6-5	TRBD1	TRBJ1-6	-	CASRAPTGDNSPLHF	TGTGCCAGCAGGGCCCCGACAGGGGATAATTCACCCCTCCACTTT
TRBV4-3	TRBD2	TRBJ2-7	once	CASSQDLGTGLIPYEQYF	TGCGCCAGCAGCCAAGATCTTGGAACGGGACTAATTCCCTACGAGCAGTACTTC
TRBV18	TRBD1	TRBJ1-5	-	CASSPDRDQPQHF	TGTGCCAGCTCCCCCGACAGGGATCAGCCCCAGCATTTT
TRBV7-6	TRBD2	TRBJ2-7	-	CASSLRTRPGEQYF	TGTGCCAGCAGCCTTCGGACTAGACCCGGGGAGCAGTACTTC
TRBV28	-	TRBJ2-7	-	CASSLLRRGEQYF	TGTGCCAGCAGTTTGCTTCGGCGGGGCGAGCAGTACTTC
TRBV24-1	-	TRBJ2-1	-	CATSDGFGGTDGYNEQFF	TGTGCCACCAGTGATGGGTTTGGGGGGACGGACGGGTACAATGAGCAGTTCTTC
TRBV6-5	TRBD1	TRBJ2-4	-	CASSSGTGRWDIQYF	TGTGCCAGCAGTTCCGGGACAGGGAGATGGGACATTCAGTACTTC
TRBV29-1	TRBD1	TRBJ2-7	few	CSVETGNYEQYF	TGCAGCGTTGAGACAGGGAATTACGAGCAGTACTTC
TRBV7-2	TRBD2	TRBJ2-2	once	CASSLLPGTSDNTGELFF	TGTGCCAGCAGCCTGTTGCCCGGGACTAGCGACAACACCGGGGAGCTGTTTTTT
TRBV4-2	TRBD2	TRBJ2-2	few	CASSQRPGLAGGQGTGELFF	TGTGCCAGCAGCCAACGACCGGGACTAGCGGGAGGGCAGGGCACCGGGGAGCTGTTTTTT
TRBV7-2	TRBD1	TRBJ2-3	few	CASSPRQGRATDTQYF	TGTGCCAGCAGCCCCCGACAGGGTCGAGCCACAGATACGCAGTATTTT
TRBV19	TRBD1	TRBJ1-2	once	CASSIPRGPGGYTF	TGTGCCAGTAGTATACCCAGGGGGCCCGGCGGCTACACCTTC
TRBV5-1	TRBD1	TRBJ2-7	-	CASSPGWDSPPHEQYF	TGCGCCAGCAGCCCAGGATGGGACAGTCCCCCGCACGAGCAGTACTTC
TRBV2	-	TRBJ1-6	-	CASSEAGRVTPLHF	TGTGCCAGCAGTGAAGCAGGCAGGGTGACACCCCTCCACTTT
TRBV2	TRBD1	TRBJ2-4	-	CASKGAAKNIQYF	TGTGCCAGCAAGGGGGCGGCCAAAAACATTCAGTACTTC
TRBV27	-	TRBJ1-1	-	CASRGKGALNTEAFF	TGTGCCAGCAGAGGGAAGGGAGCATTGAACACTGAAGCTTTCTTT
TRBV11-3	-	TRBJ2-2	-	CASSLAGSFRSNTGELFF	TGTGCCAGCAGCTTAGCGGGATCATTTCGTTCAAACACCGGGGAGCTGTTTTTT
TRBV13	TRBD1	TRBJ2-2	few	CASSTWTGENIEPTGELFF	TGTGCCAGCAGCACCTGGACAGGCGAAAATATTGAACCCACCGGGGAGCTGTTTTTT
TRBV7-8	TRBD2	TRBJ2-7	few	CASSSKMGLTTSYEQYF	TGTGCCAGCAGCTCAAAGATGGGACTAACTACATCCTACGAGCAGTACTTC
TRBV5-4	TRBD2	TRBJ2-3	-	CASSLGQRTSGQDTQYF	TGTGCCAGCAGCTTGGGCCAGCGGACTAGCGGCCAAGATACGCAGTATTTT
TRBV7-8	TRBD2	TRBJ2-5	once	CASSSGLAAWETQYF	TGTGCCAGCAGCTCGGGACTAGCGGCTTGGGAGACCCAGTACTTC
TRBV6-2/TRBV6-3	TRBD2	TRBJ2-7	-	CASSYSPSGSLWSSYEQYF	TGTGCCAGCAGTTACTCGCCTAGCGGGAGCCTTTGGAGCTCCTACGAGCAGTACTTC
TRBV4-3	TRBD1	TRBJ1-1	-	CASSLIQGADTEAFF	TGCGCCAGCAGCCTTATACAGGGGGCGGACACTGAAGCTTTCTTT
TRBV5-6	TRBD2	TRBJ2-5	few	CASSLSGGRLQETQYF	TGTGCCAGCAGCTTGTCGGGAGGCCGGCTCCAAGAGACCCAGTACTTC
TRBV2	TRBD2	TRBJ2-7	-	CASSELAGFGEQYF	TGTGCCAGCAGTGAGCTAGCGGGTTTTGGGGAGCAGTACTTC
TRBV9	-	TRBJ2-1	-	CASSVDREQFF	TGTGCCAGCAGCGTAGATCGTGAGCAGTTCTTC
TRBV30	TRBD1	TRBJ1-5	-	CACRGNSNQPQHF	TGTGCCTGCAGGGGGAATAGCAATCAGCCCCAGCATTTT
TRBV6-6	TRBD1	TRBJ1-6	-	CASSSAPGGGSPLHF	TGTGCCAGCAGTTCCGCGCCAGGGGGCGGTTCACCCCTCCACTTT
TRBV30	TRBD2	TRBJ2-3	few	CAWSVSGSGYTQYF	TGTGCCTGGAGTGTGAGCGGGAGTGGGTATACGCAGTATTTT
TRBV2	-	TRBJ2-2	once	CATGQGGTGGELFF	TGTGCCACCGGACAGGGAGGGACGGGCGGGGAGCTGTTTTTT
TRBV30	-	TRBJ2-7	-	CAWRRGSYF	TGTGCCTGGAGGAGGGGGTCGTACTTC
TRBV15	-	TRBJ2-5	-	CATSRDTGHRQETQYF	TGTGCCACCAGCAGAGACACGGGACACCGCCAAGAGACCCAGTACTTC
TRBV7-2	TRBD1	TRBJ2-5	-	CASSSALQTGELTQYF	TGTGCCAGCAGCTCCGCCCTCCAGACAGGGGAGTTGACCCAGTACTTC
TRBV7-2	-	TRBJ2-2	once	CASSPARRSEELFF	TGTGCCAGCAGCCCAGCCCGCAGGTCGGAGGAGCTGTTTTTT
TRBV5-1	TRBD2	TRBJ2-7	-	CASSPLGAGTSGRPLYEQYF	TGCGCCAGCAGCCCCCTTGGGGCCGGGACTAGCGGGAGGCCTCTCTACGAGCAGTACTTC
TRBV30	TRBD1	TRBJ1-2	-	CAWSGRDRGIYGYTF	TGTGCCTGGAGTGGACGGGACAGGGGGATCTATGGCTACACCTTC
TRBV30	-	TRBJ1-2	-	CAWTPRAHYGYTF	TGTGCCTGGACTCCCAGGGCCCACTATGGCTACACCTTC
TRBV4-3	TRBD2	TRBJ2-7	-	CASSPYSAGAYEQYF	TGCGCCAGCAGCCCCTACAGTGCGGGAGCCTACGAGCAGTACTTC
TRBV3-1/TRBV3-2	TRBD1	TRBJ2-6	-	CASSQWTGKSGANVLTF	TGTGCCAGCAGCCAATGGACAGGGAAGTCTGGGGCCAACGTCCTGACTTTC
TRBV28	TRBD2	TRBJ2-1	-	CASITSGRAFDEQFF	TGTGCCAGCATTACAAGCGGGAGGGCCTTCGATGAGCAGTTCTTC
TRBV5-1	TRBD1	TRBJ1-2	-	CASSFQGAVNYGYTF	TGCGCCAGCAGCTTTCAGGGGGCGGTCAACTATGGCTACACCTTC
TRBV6-5	-	TRBJ2-3	-	CASRPGIPGDTQYF	TGTGCCAGCAGACCCGGGATCCCGGGAGATACGCAGTATTTT
TRBV5-4	TRBD1	TRBJ2-2	-	CASSSGQGYNTGELFF	TGTGCCAGCAGCTCAGGACAGGGATATAACACCGGGGAGCTGTTTTTT
TRBV11-3	TRBD2	TRBJ2-7	-	CASSFQREGRPYEQYF	TGTGCCAGCAGCTTCCAGCGGGAGGGCCGTCCCTACGAGCAGTACTTC
TRBV7-8	TRBD1	TRBJ2-6	-	CASSLAPRGLVGANVLTF	TGTGCCAGCAGCTTAGCGCCCAGGGGGCTGGTCGGGGCCAACGTCCTGACTTTC
TRBV19	TRBD1	TRBJ1-5	-	CASSIDRGNNQPQHF	TGTGCCAGTAGTATCGACAGGGGAAACAATCAGCCCCAGCATTTT
TRBV29-1	TRBD1	TRBJ1-2	-	CSALLGQAGYTF	TGCAGCGCCCTGCTGGGACAGGCTGGCTACACCTTC
TRBV6-5	-	TRBJ2-7	-	CASSYRRTTNSYEQYF	TGTGCCAGCAGTTACCGAAGGACTACTAATTCCTACGAGCAGTACTTC
TRBV7-2	-	TRBJ2-3	-	CASTIGYRERTDTQYF	TGTGCCAGCACCATCGGCTACAGGGAACGCACAGATACGCAGTATTTT
TRBV6-1	TRBD2	TRBJ2-3	-	CASSEGAGAQADTQYF	TGTGCCAGCAGTGAAGGAGCGGGAGCTCAAGCAGATACGCAGTATTTT
TRBV6-5	-	TRBJ2-5	-	CATGGAWAEETQYF	TGTGCCACTGGAGGAGCCTGGGCCGAAGAGACCCAGTACTTC
TRBV5-1	-	TRBJ2-2	-	CASSLAARVNTGELFF	TGCGCCAGCAGCTTGGCCGCTAGAGTGAACACCGGGGAGCTGTTTTTT
TRBV6-5	TRBD2	TRBJ2-7	-	CASSYGEGGYEQYF	TGTGCCAGCAGTTACGGGGAGGGTGGATACGAGCAGTACTTC
TRBV19	TRBD2	TRBJ2-1	-	CASSKSHKGLAGDQEQFF	TGTGCCAGTAGTAAATCGCATAAGGGACTAGCGGGAGATCAGGAGCAGTTCTTC
TRBV18	-	TRBJ1-1	once	CASSPLTGPGTEAFF	TGTGCCAGCTCACCACTAACGGGTCCGGGCACTGAAGCTTTCTTT
TRBV19	TRBD1	TRBJ1-5	-	CATGTAQDQPQHF	TGTGCCACTGGGACAGCCCAGGATCAGCCCCAGCATTTT